These 21 T cell receptor beta chains came from one sample sequenced in a study of radiotherapy plus CTLA-4 blockade in lung cancer. Produced via immunoSEQ multiplex PCR; TCRdb's table is partial and in-frame only. The sample lists tens of thousands of clones, roughly 85% occurring once. Sample: peripheral blood, taken from a patient treated with radiotherapy plus ipilimumab. The receptors were sampled from a human donor with non-small cell lung cancer who had stable disease on radiotherapy plus ipilimumab.

The genes are TRBV18 and TRBJ1-1; D is unclear. The CDR3 is 15 amino acids. Trimming removed 2 bases at V and 5 bases at J, with 15 bases between. The V gene's germline CDR1 is KGHSH and CDR2 LQKENI. The CDR3 reads CASSPGQASRTEAFF. The CDR3 coding sequence is TGTGCCAGCTCACCAGGGCAGGCTTCCAGGACTGAAGCTTTCTTT. The full variable domain, in which reference TRBV18 and TRBJ1-1 provide the parts outside the CDR3, is NAGVMQNPRHLVRRRGQEARLRCSPMKGHSHVYWYRQLPEEGLKFMVYLQKENIIDESGMPKERFSAEFPKEGPSILRIQQVVRGDSAAYFCASSPGQASRTEAFFGQGTRLTVV.

The chain is built from TRBV27 and TRBJ1-1; D gene unclear. V was trimmed by 5 bases and J by 3 bases, leaving 10 bases between them. The germline gives CDR1 MNHEY, CDR2 SMNVEV (reference sequence). The CDR3 spans 13 residues. CDR3: CASSIEGYTEAFF. CDR3 nucleotide sequence: TGTGCCAGCAGTATCGAGGGATACACTGAAGCTTTCTTT.

The chain uses TRBV2 and TRBJ2-5; D unclear. Per the germline V gene, CDR1 is SNHLY and CDR2 is FYNNEI. V was cut by 8 bases and J by 4 bases, with 14 bases left in between. This CDR3 is built from 13 residues. CDR3 nucleotide sequence: TGTGCCAGCTATGACTTGTCGGTAGAGACCCAGTACTTC. Amino acid sequence: CASYDLSVETQYF.

V and J are TRBV7-2 and TRBJ2-3, with D uncertain. The V and J ends lost 1 base and 0 bases respectively, with 5 bases between them. The CDR3 extends over 14 amino acids. Germline V lookup: CDR1 SGHTA, CDR2 FQGNSA. CDR3 sequence reads: CASSLDGSTDTQYF. In DNA form, the CDR3 reads TGTGCCAGCAGCTTAGACGGTAGCACAGATACGCAGTATTTT.

The CDR3 protein is CASSFLDRGNSPLHF. The CDR3 nucleotides read TGTGCCAGCAGTTTCTTGGACAGGGGAAATTCACCCCTCCACTTT. The genes are TRBV28 and TRBJ1-6; 9 bases agree with TRBD1. Germline CDR1 MDHEN, CDR2 SYDVKM. V lost 3 bases and J lost 7; bases outside the gene matches: 4. The CDR3 loop spans 15 amino acids.

V usage is TRBV5-5 and J usage is TRBJ2-1; 7 bases match TRBD2. This CDR3 is 16 amino acids long. V was pared by 5 bases and J by 0 bases, with 8 bases of the junction left unmatched. Germline V gene data show CDR1 as SGHKS and CDR2 as YYEKEE (reference sequence). The CDR3: CASRFGRGSSYNEQFF. The CDR3 region has the DNA TGTGCCAGCAGGTTCGGGCGGGGGAGCTCCTACAATGAGCAGTTCTTC.

The gene calls are TRBV7-6 and TRBJ1-1, with unresolved D. This CDR3 region has 13 residues. Trimming left V 6 bases short and J 2 bases short, with 10 bases between. Germline loops: CDR1 SGHVS, CDR2 FNYEAQ. CDR3 sequence (DNA): TGTGCCAGCAGGCGGACCGCTAACACTGAAGCTTTCTTT. This gives the protein CASRRTANTEAFF.

The chain uses TRBV28 and TRBJ2-1; 7 nucleotides agree with TRBD2. This CDR3 region has 14 residues. The ends lost 11 bases at V and 4 bases at J; junction bases unmatched: 11. Germline V lookup: CDR1 MDHEN, CDR2 SYDVKM. The CDR3 coding sequence is TGTGCCGGCGTTTTAACTAGCGAGTACAATGAGCAGTTCTTC. This encodes CAGVLTSEYNEQFF.

The chain has TRBV10-3 and TRBJ2-5, with D perhaps TRBD1 or TRBD2 (5 bases each). The germline gives CDR1 ENHRY, CDR2 SYGVKD. The CDR3 is 12 amino acids. V was cut by 6 bases and J by 3 bases, with 8 bases left in between. The CDR3 loop reads CAIRGEKETQYF. In DNA, the CDR3 is TGTGCCATCAGGGGGGAGAAAGAGACCCAGTACTTC.

This chain connects TRBV2 to TRBJ1-2; maybe TRBD1 (5 bases). Germline V gives CDR1 SNHLY, CDR2 FYNNEI. V lost 7 bases to trimming and J lost 4 bases, with 10 bases between them. There are 12 residues in the CDR3. CDR3: CASKETAYGYTF. The CDR3 DNA reads as TGTGCCAGCAAAGAGACAGCCTATGGCTACACCTTC.

The chain links TRBV19 to TRBJ2-1; the D gene is possibly TRBD2 (5 bases). Germline CDR1 is LNHDA and CDR2 is SQIVND (reference sequence). The CDR3 spans 15 residues. Trimming shortened V by 3 bases and J by 3 bases, and 12 bases separated the two germline ends. CDR3 sequence reads: CASSITAGFYNEQFF. CDR3 nucleotides: TGTGCCAGTAGTATTACGGCGGGCTTCTACAATGAGCAGTTCTTC.

Details on this clone: The germline gene is not matched at one end of the junction; a read error may be the cause. Additional DNA sequences in this sample encode the identical CDR3. The chain has TRBV11-2 and TRBJ1-4; unclear D gene. Germline loops: CDR1 SGHAT, CDR2 FQNNGV. CDR3 length: 12 amino acids. The CDR3, as DNA: TGCGCCAGCAGCCCCGGGCCCCTGAAACTGTTTTTT. Protein: CASSPGPLKLFF.

The V call is TRBV18, the J call TRBJ1-1; 7 bases align to TRBD1. V was pared by 1 base and J by 0 bases, with 8 bases of the junction left unmatched. This CDR3 region has 17 residues. The germline gives CDR1 KGHSH, CDR2 LQKENI. The CDR3, as DNA: TGTGCCAGCTCACCACAGGGGGCAGGGGCCCTGAACACTGAAGCTTTCTTT. Encoded protein: CASSPQGAGALNTEAFF.

The genes are TRBV30 and TRBJ1-3; no clear D gene. The V end lost 5 bases, the J end lost 2 bases, and 16 bases lay between the germline ends. The CDR3 runs 15 residues. CDR1 is GTSNPN and CDR2 is SVGIG in the germline V gene (reference sequence). The chain's CDR3 is CAWGGSGSAGNTIYF. The CDR3 coding sequence is TGTGCCTGGGGTGGTAGCGGATCCGCTGGAAACACCATATATTTT.

The chain's CDR3 is CASSPYRGQETQYF. The CDR3 coding sequence is TGTGCCAGCTCACCATACCGGGGGCAAGAGACCCAGTACTTC. This chain links TRBV18 with TRBJ2-5; tentatively, D is TRBD2 (6 bases). This CDR3 spans 14 amino acids. Trimming shortened V by 2 bases and J by 2 bases, and 9 bases separated the two germline ends. Germline V CDR1 and CDR2: KGHSH, LQKENI.

The rearrangement links TRBV6-1 to TRBJ2-7; D is unclear. This CDR3 contains 10 residues. Germline lookup yields CDR1 MNHNS and CDR2 SASEGT. The CDR3 nucleotides are TGTCCGGACCCCGCCTACGAGCAGTACTTC. It translates to CPDPAYEQYF.

This clone was found a few times. The rearrangement links TRBV7-8 to TRBJ1-5, with 9 positions matching TRBD1. Germline CDR1 and CDR2: SGHVS and FQNEAQ. Trimming removed 1 base from V and 5 bases from J; junction bases left unmatched: 3. The CDR3 extends over 15 amino acids. The chain's CDR3 is CASSLGDRVYQPQHF. CDR3 DNA sequence: TGTGCCAGCAGCTTAGGGGACAGGGTCTATCAGCCCCAGCATTTT.

The chain employs TRBV19 and TRBJ2-2; tentatively, D is TRBD1 (5 bases). V shed 9 bases and J shed 6 bases, with 14 bases lying between them. The CDR3 runs to 13 residues. Germline V gives CDR1 LNHDA, CDR2 SQIVND (reference sequence). The CDR3 here is CASKETVAGELFF. CDR3 sequence (DNA): TGTGCCAGCAAAGAGACAGTAGCCGGGGAGCTGTTTTTT.

CDR3 protein: CASSQDPGENTEAFF. In DNA, the CDR3 is TGTGCCAGCAGCCAAGATCCGGGGGAGAACACTGAAGCTTTCTTT. V gene TRBV4-2 combines with J gene TRBJ1-1, with D possibly matching TRBD1 (5 bases). This CDR3 region has 15 residues. CDR1 and CDR2 from the germline V gene are LGHNA and YNFKEQ. Trimming removed 0 bases from V and 1 base from J, with 9 bases in between.

This chain connects TRBV7-2 to TRBJ2-5; 16 positions match TRBD2. The length of the CDR3 is 16 residues. Germline V gives CDR1 SGHTA, CDR2 FQGNSA. V shed 5 bases and J 5 bases; nucleotides not matched to a gene: 5. CDR3 nucleotides: TGTGCCAGCAGCCGGGGACTAGCGGGGGGGCGGGAGACCCAGTACTTC. Residues: CASSRGLAGGRETQYF. Based on the CDR3 plus reference TRBV7-2 and TRBJ2-5, the full variable domain is GAGVSQSPSNKVTEKGKDVELRCDPISGHTALYWYRQSLGQGLEFLIYFQGNSAPDKSGLPSDRFSAERTGGSVSTLTIQRTQQEDSAVYLCASSRGLAGGRETQYFGPGTRLLVL.

The rearrangement uses TRBV6-5 and TRBJ2-7; 7 positions agree with TRBD1. Looked up from germline, CDR1 is MNHEY and CDR2 is SVGAGI. J lost 3 bases, V lost 8 bases, and 7 bases had no gene match. The CDR3 contains 13 residues. Here the CDR3 DNA reads TGTGCCAGCGGGAACAGGGGCAACTACGAGCAGTACTTC. Protein: CASGNRGNYEQYF.